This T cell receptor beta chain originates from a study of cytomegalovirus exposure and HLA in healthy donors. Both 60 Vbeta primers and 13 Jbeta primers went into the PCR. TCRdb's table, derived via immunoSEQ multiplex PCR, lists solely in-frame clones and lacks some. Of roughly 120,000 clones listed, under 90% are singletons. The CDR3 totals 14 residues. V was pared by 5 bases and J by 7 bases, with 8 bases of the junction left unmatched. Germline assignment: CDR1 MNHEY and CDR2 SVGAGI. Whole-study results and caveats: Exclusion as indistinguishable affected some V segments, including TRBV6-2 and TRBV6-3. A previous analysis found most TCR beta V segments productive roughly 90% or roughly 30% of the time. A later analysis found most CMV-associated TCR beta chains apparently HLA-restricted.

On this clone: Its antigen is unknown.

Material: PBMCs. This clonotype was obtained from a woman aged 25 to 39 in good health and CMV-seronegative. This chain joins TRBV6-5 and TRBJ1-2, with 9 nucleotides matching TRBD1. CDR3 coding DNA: TGTGCCAGCAGTGACGGACAGGGGCTACCTGGCTACACCTTC. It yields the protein CASSDGQGLPGYTF.